This T cell receptor beta chain stems from a study of technical replicates of blood from a few donors. The germline V gene has CDR1 LGHNA and CDR2 YSLEER. The CDR3 has 13 amino acids. Trimming pared 5 bases from V and 0 bases from J, leaving 7 bases between. Repertoires were generated with immunoSEQ multiplex PCR, while TCRdb's copy carries only in-frame clones and drops some. The sample holds roughly 62,000 clones, about 95% seen once. The chain links TRBV4-3 to TRBJ1-1; D is unresolved. Input material: PBMCs. The receptor was isolated from a human donor in good health. Some clones in this sample may be carry-over from other donors' samples. The DNA of the CDR3 is TGCGCCAGCAGCGGCAATATGAACACTGAAGCTTTCTTT. Translating it yields CASSGNMNTEAFF.